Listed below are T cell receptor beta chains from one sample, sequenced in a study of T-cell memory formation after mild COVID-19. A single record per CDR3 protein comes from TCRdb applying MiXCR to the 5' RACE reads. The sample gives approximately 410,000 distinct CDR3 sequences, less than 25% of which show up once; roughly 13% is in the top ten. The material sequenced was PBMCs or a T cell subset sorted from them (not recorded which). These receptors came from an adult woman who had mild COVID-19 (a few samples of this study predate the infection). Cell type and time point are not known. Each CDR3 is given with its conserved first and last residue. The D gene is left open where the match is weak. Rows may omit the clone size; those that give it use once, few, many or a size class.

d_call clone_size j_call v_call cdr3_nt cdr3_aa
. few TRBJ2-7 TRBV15 TGTGCCACCAGCAGAGATCCGCGGTACGAGCAGTACTTC CATSRDPRYEQYF
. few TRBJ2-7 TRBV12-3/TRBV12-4 TGTGCCAGCAGTTTATCCAGACTTGGAGGCTCCGAGCAGTACTTC CASSLSRLGGSEQYF
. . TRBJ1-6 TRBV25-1 TGTGCCAGCAGTGAAGGTTGGGGAAATTCACCCCTCCACTTT CASSEGWGNSPLHF
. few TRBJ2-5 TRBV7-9 TGTGCCAGCAGCGTACAGGGACGAGAGACCCAGTACTTC CASSVQGRETQYF
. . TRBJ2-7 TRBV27 TGTGCCAGCAGTTTAGAACCAGGGATCCACGAGCAGTACTTC CASSLEPGIHEQYF
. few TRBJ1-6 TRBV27 TGTGCCAGCAGTCCACAGGAATCTAATTCACCCCTCCACTTT CASSPQESNSPLHF
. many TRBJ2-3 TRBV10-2 TGCGCCAGCAGTTGGGGTTGGGGGCCCACAGATACGCAGTATTTT CASSWGWGPTDTQYF
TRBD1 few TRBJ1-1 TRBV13 TGTGCCAGCAGCCCTACCGCGGACAGGGAGAACACTGAAGCTTTCTTT CASSPTADRENTEAFF
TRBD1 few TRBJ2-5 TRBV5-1 TGCGCCAGCAGCTGGGGGACAGGAAGAGAGACCCAGTACTTC CASSWGTGRETQYF
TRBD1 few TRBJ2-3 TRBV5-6 TGTGCCAGCAGCTTGACCCGGACAGGGGTTACAGATACGCAGTATTTT CASSLTRTGVTDTQYF
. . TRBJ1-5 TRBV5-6 TGTGCCAGCAGCCACCAGGGAAATAGCAATCAGCCCCAGCATTTT CASSHQGNSNQPQHF
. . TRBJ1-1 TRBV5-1 TGCGCCAGCAGCTTCATCCCAGACCTCATGAACACTGAAGCTTTCTTT CASSFIPDLMNTEAFF
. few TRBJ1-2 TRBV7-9 TGTGCCAGCAGCTACGGGTCCGGAGCCTCGATAATCCTTGGCTACACCTTC CASSYGSGASIILGYTF
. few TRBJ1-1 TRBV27 TGTGCCAGCAGTTTAGTTACAGGGATGAACACTGAAGCTTTCTTT CASSLVTGMNTEAFF
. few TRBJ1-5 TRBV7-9 TGTGCCAGCAGCTTTGTTAATCAGCCCCAGCATTTT CASSFVNQPQHF
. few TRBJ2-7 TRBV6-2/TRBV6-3 TGTGCCAGCAGTTACCGGTCCGCCGAGCAGTACTTC CASSYRSAEQYF
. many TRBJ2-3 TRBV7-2 TGTGCCAGCAGCTTAACCCGGCAGGCGGCAGATACGCAGTATTTT CASSLTRQAADTQYF
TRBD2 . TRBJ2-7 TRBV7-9 TGTGCCAGCAGCCCTGGGCCTAGCGGTACCTACGAGCAGTACTTC CASSPGPSGTYEQYF
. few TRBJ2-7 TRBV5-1 TGCGCCAGCAGCCCACATTCGGACGGAATCTACGAGCAGTACTTC CASSPHSDGIYEQYF
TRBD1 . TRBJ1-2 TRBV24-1 TGTGCCACCAGTGACGACGACAGGGCCGGCGGCTATGGCTACACCTTC CATSDDDRAGGYGYTF
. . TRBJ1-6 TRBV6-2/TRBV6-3 TGTGCCAGCAGCCGCGGGACTCTTGGTTCACCCCTCCACTTT CASSRGTLGSPLHF
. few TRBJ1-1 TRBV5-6 TGTGCCAGCAGCTTGGTTCCTCAGTCGAACACTGAAGCTTTCTTT CASSLVPQSNTEAFF
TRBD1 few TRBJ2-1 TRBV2 TGTGCCAGCAGGGACAGGGGGCTCAGTAATGAGCAGTTCTTC CASRDRGLSNEQFF
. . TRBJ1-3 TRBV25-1 TGTGCCAGCAGTGAATTCGGACCAGATACAGGTTTCTCTGGAAACACCATATATTTT CASSEFGPDTGFSGNTIYF
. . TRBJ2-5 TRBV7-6 TGTGCCAGCAGCTTAGCCCAAAAAGAGACCCAGTACTTC CASSLAQKETQYF
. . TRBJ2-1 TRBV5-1 TGCGCCAGCAGCTTGGCGATGGATAATGAGCAGTTCTTC CASSLAMDNEQFF
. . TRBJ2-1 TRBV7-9 TGTGCCAGCAGCCTCCGGGAGTACGAGCAGTTCTTC CASSLREYEQFF
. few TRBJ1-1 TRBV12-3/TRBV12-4 TGTGCCAGCAGCAGGGACAACGCGAACACTGAAGCTTTCTTT CASSRDNANTEAFF
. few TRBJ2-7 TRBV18 TGTGCCAGCTCACCACCGGGGGGGCGCGAGCAGTACTTC CASSPPGGREQYF
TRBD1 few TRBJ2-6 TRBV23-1 TGCGCCAGCACCGCGGACAGGGATATCCTCCGCTCTGGGGCCAACGTCCTGACTTTC CASTADRDILRSGANVLTF
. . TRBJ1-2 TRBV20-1 TGCAGTGCTAGAGCCGGAGGGGTCGGCTACACCTTC CSARAGGVGYTF
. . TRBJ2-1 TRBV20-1 TGCAGTGCTACGCCCGATTTTAGCCAGCGATACTACAATGAGCAGTTCTTC CSATPDFSQRYYNEQFF
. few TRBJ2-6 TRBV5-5 TGTGCCAGCAGCGTAACCGGGACTTTAACTTTAGCTGGGGCCAACGTCCTGACTTTC CASSVTGTLTLAGANVLTF
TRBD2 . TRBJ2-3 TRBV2 TGTGCCAGCAGTGTGAACGGGAGGGCCCCAGATACGCAGTATTTT CASSVNGRAPDTQYF
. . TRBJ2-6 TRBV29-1 TGCAGCGTTGAGGTCCGACAGGTCCCCTCTGGGGCCAACGTCCTGACTTTC CSVEVRQVPSGANVLTF
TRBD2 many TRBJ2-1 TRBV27 TGTGCCAGCAGTTTAGAAAGCGGGAGGCAGTTCTTC CASSLESGRQFF
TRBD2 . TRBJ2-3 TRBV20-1 TGCAGTGCTGGACCTTTTGCGGGGGGGAGCACAGATACGCAGTATTTT CSAGPFAGGSTDTQYF
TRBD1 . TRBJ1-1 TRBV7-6 TGTGCCAGCAGCGACCGACAGGGGGCATATACTGAAGCTTTCTTT CASSDRQGAYTEAFF
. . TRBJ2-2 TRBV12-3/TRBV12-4 TGTGCCAGCAGCCCTTCCGGGGAGCTGTTTTTT CASSPSGELFF
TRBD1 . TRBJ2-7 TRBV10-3 TGTGCCATCAGGCCCAGCCAGGGGGTTATGTCCTACGAGCAGTACTTC CAIRPSQGVMSYEQYF
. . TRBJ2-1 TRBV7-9 TGTGCCAGCAGCTTCGGGGCCTTAGTCCCGGGAAATGAGCAGTTCTTC CASSFGALVPGNEQFF
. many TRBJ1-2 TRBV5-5 TGTGCCAGCAGCCCCAACCCTACAGAATACTATGGCTACACCTTC CASSPNPTEYYGYTF
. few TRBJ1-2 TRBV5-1 TGCGCCAGCAGTGGACAGTCCGGCGGTGGCTACACCTTC CASSGQSGGGYTF
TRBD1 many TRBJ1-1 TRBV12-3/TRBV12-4 TGTGCCAGCAGTCGCCAGGGGGCGGGGAACACTGAAGCTTTCTTT CASSRQGAGNTEAFF
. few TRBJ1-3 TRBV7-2 TGTGCCAGCAGCTTAGGAAGTATCCGTGACTCTGGAAACACCATATATTTT CASSLGSIRDSGNTIYF
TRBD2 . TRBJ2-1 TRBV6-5 TGTGCCAGCAGCAACGGGGGGACTAGCGGGAGGGAGAATGAGCAGTTCTTC CASSNGGTSGRENEQFF
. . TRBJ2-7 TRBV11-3 TGTGCCAGCAGCTTAGGAGGGGACGCCTACGAGCAGTACTTC CASSLGGDAYEQYF
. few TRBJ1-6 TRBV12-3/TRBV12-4 TGTGCCAGCAGTGGGATTGGGCTGACCACTAATTCACCCCTCCACTTT CASSGIGLTTNSPLHF
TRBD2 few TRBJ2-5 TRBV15 TGTGCCACCAGCTCAGCGGGGTTAGAGACCCAGTACTTC CATSSAGLETQYF
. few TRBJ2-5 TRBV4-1 TGCGCCAGCAGCCAAGGAAACAGGAAAGAGACCCAGTACTTC CASSQGNRKETQYF
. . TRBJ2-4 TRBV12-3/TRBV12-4 TGTGCCAGCAGTTCTCGGGGAGCAACCAAAAACATTCAGTACTTC CASSSRGATKNIQYF
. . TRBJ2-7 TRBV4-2 TGTGCCAGCAGCCAAGAGCCAGGCTACGAGCAGTACTTC CASSQEPGYEQYF
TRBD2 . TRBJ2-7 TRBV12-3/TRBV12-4 TGTGCCAGCAGTTCAAACCGACTAGCGGTGGGGGCCGAGCAGTACTTC CASSSNRLAVGAEQYF